This T cell receptor beta chain was sequenced for a study of cytomegalovirus exposure and HLA in healthy donors. With regard to this clone: Its target is not known.

Overall study findings and caveats: In a later analysis, most CMV-associated TCR beta chains appeared HLA-restricted. In a later analysis, approximately 15,000 TCR beta sequences were associated with HLA alleles at 0.05 false discovery rate. Across donors, presence/absence analyses took sequencing depth to be roughly uniform.

The PCR contained 60 Vbeta and 13 Jbeta primers. Profiled with immunoSEQ multiplex PCR; TCRdb holds only in-frame clones, not every one. The sample comprises 110,000 to 150,000 clones, 82% of which are singletons, and less than 4% rests with the top ten. The CDR3 consists of 15 residues. Germline V gives CDR1 KGHSH, CDR2 LQKENI. V gave up 3 bases and J gave up 4 bases, with 15 bases separating them. This clonotype was obtained from a male donor in good health and CMV-seronegative. Sequencing was performed on PBMCs. The chain carries TRBV18 and TRBJ1-1, with a possible D match to TRBD1 (6 bases). CDR3: CASSPSLDRSTEAFF. The DNA for the CDR3 is TGTGCCAGCTCACCTTCATTAGACAGGTCCACTGAAGCTTTCTTT.